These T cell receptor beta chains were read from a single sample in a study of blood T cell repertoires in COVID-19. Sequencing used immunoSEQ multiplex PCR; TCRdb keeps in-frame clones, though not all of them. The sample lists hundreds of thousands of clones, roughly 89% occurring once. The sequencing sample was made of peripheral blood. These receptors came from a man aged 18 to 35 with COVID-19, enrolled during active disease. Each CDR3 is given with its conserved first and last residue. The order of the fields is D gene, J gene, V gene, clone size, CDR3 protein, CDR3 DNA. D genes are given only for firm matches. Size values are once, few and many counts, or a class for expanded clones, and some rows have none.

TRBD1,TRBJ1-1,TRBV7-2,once,CASSRQGTNTEAFF,TGTGCCAGCAGCAGACAGGGTACGAACACTGAAGCTTTCTTT
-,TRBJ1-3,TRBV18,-,CASSSRTAGSGNTIYF,TGTGCCAGCTCTTCACGGACAGCCGGCTCTGGAAACACCATATATTTT
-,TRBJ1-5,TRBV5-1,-,CASSFSGQSNQPQHF,TGCGCCAGCAGCTTTTCAGGTCAAAGCAATCAGCCCCAGCATTTT
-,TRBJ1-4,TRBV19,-,CASSLMGQANEKLFF,TGTGCCAGTAGTCTTATGGGACAAGCTAATGAAAAACTGTTTTTT
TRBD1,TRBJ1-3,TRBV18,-,CASSPPAVGGETIYF,TGTGCCAGCTCACCTCCGGCCGTAGGGGGCGAAACCATATATTTT
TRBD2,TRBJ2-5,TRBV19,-,CASSISGGGGQETQYF,TGTGCCAGTAGTATTTCAGGAGGCGGGGGCCAAGAGACCCAGTACTTC
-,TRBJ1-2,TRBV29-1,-,CSVEEGAGGYTF,TGCAGCGTTGAAGAGGGGGCGGGTGGCTACACCTTC
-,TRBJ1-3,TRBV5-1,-,CASSIRESGNTIYF,TGCGCCAGCAGCATCAGGGAATCTGGAAACACCATATATTTT
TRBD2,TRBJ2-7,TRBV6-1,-,CASSVAGETYEQYF,TGTGCCAGCAGTGTAGCGGGAGAAACCTACGAGCAGTACTTC
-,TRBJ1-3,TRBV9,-,CASSVGQSSGNTIYF,TGTGCCAGCAGCGTAGGACAGTCGTCTGGAAACACCATATATTTT